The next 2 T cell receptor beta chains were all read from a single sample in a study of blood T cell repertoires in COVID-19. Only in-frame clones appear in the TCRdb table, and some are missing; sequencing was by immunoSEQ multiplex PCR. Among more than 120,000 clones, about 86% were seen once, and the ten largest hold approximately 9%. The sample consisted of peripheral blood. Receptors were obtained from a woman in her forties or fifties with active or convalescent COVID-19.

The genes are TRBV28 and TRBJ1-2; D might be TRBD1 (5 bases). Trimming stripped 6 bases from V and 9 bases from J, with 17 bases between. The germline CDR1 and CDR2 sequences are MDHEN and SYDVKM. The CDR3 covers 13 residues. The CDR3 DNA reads TGTGCCAGCAGCCGTGGACAAGAAGACCGCTACACCTTC. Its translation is CASSRGQEDRYTF.

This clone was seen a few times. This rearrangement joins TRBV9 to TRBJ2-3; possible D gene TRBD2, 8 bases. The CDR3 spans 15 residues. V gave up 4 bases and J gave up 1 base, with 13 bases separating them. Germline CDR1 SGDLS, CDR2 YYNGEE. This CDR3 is CASSQRGTGTDTQYF. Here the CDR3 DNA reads TGTGCCAGCAGCCAGCGGGGGACAGGCACAGATACGCAGTATTTT.